Described below is a single T cell receptor beta chain sequence and its context. Trimming cost V 2 bases and J 0 bases, with 7 bases left between them. Germline V gene data show CDR1 as MNHEY and CDR2 as SVGAGI. CDR3 size: 14 residues. These data originate in a study of blood T cell repertoires in COVID-19. About the study: COVID-19 samples, acute and convalescent, were from the United States, Italy and Spain. Sources were T cells, B-cell-depleted T cells, or PBMCs; the material itself was cDNA or gDNA.

Study processing details: Estimated nucleated cell counts came from reference gene primer amplification. Assay: immunoSEQ multiplex PCR; the TCRdb copy retains only in-frame clones and omits some. The V and J calls and clone size come from that table; D and trimming were worked out from the DNA. The repertoire holds 75,000 to 95,000 clones, with about 89% as singletons. Sequenced material: peripheral blood. This chain links TRBV6-5 with TRBJ2-5; the D gene is possibly TRBD1 (6 bases). The origin of this receptor is a human donor in a cohort sampled during active COVID-19. This chain's CDR3 is CASSYRTDQETQYF. In nucleotides, the CDR3 is TGTGCCAGCAGTTACCGGACAGACCAAGAGACCCAGTACTTC.